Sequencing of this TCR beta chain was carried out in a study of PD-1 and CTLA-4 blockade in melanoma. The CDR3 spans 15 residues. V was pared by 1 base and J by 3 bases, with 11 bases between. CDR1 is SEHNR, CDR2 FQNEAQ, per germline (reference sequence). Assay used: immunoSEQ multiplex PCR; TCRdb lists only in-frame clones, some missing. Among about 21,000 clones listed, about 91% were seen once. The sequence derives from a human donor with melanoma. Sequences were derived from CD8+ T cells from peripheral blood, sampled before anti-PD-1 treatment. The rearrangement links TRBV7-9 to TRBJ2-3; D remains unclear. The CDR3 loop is CASSLGIIGTDTQYF. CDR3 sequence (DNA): TGTGCCAGCAGCTTAGGAATTATCGGGACAGATACGCAGTATTTT.